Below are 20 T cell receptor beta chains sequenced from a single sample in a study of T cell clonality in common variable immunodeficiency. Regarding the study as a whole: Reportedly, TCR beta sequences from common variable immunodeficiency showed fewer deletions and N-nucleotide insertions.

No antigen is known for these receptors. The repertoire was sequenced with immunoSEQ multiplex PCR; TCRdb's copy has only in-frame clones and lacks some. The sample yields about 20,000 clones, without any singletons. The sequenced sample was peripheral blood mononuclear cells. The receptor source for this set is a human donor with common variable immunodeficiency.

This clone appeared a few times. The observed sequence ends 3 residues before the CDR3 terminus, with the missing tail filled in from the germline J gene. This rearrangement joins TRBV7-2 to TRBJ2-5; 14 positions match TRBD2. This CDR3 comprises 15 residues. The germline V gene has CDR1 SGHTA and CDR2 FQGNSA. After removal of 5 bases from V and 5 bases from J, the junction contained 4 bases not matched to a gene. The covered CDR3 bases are TGTGCCAGCAGCCGACTAGCGGGGGGGCGCGAGACC. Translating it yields CASSRLAGGRET. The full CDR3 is CASSRLAGGRETQYF.

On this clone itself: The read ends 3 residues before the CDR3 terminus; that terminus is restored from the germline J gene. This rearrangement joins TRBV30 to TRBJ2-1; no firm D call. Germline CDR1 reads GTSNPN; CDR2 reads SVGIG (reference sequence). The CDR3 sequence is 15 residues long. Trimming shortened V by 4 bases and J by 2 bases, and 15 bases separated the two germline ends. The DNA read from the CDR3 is TGTGCCTGGATGCCGGCGGCGGCCGCCTACAATGAG. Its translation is CAWMPAAAAYNE. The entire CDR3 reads CAWMPAAAAYNEQFF.

The sequenced CDR3 bases are TGCAGTGCTAGCGACAGAGCCCTCGTAGACGAG. Protein sequence: CSASDRALVDE. The entire CDR3 protein reads CSASDRALVDEQYF. This chain joins TRBV20-1 and TRBJ2-7, with D possibly matching TRBD1 (5 bases). The CDR3 end lies 3 residues beyond the end of the read and is filled in from the germline J gene. Trimming removed 3 bases at V and 5 bases at J, with 17 bases between. This CDR3 comprises 14 residues. CDR1 and CDR2 (germline): DFQATT, SNEGSKA (reference sequence).

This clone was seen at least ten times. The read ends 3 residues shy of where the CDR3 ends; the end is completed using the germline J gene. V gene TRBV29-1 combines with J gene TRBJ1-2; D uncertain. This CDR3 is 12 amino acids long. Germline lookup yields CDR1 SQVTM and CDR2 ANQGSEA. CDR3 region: CSAEGQARGYTF. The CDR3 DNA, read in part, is TGCAGCGCCGAAGGGCAGGCACGCGGC.

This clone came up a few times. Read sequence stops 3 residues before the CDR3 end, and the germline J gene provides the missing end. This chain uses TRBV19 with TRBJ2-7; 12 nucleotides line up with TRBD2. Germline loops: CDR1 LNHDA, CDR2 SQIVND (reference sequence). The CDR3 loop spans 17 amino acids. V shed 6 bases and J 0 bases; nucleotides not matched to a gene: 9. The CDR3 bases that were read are TGTGCCAGTAGCCCTACTAGCGGGAGGTGGATCTCCTACGAG. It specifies CASSPTSGRWISYE. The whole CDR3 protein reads CASSPTSGRWISYEQYF.

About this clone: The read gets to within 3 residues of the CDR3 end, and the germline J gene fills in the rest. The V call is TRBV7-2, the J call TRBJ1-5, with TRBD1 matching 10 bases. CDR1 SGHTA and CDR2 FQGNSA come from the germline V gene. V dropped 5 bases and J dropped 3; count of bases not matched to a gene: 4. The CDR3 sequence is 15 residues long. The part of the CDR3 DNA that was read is TGTGCCAGCAGCCCCGGGACAGGGGTCAATCAGCCC. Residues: CASSPGTGVNQP. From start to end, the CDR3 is CASSPGTGVNQPQHF.

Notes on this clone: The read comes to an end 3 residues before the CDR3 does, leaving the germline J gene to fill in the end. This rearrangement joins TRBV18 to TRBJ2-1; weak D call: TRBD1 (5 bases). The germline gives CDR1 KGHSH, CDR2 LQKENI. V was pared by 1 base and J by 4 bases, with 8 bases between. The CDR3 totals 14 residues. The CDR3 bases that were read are TGTGCCAGCTCACCACTAGGACAATACAATGAG. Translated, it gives CASSPLGQYNE. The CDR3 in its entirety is CASSPLGQYNEQFF.

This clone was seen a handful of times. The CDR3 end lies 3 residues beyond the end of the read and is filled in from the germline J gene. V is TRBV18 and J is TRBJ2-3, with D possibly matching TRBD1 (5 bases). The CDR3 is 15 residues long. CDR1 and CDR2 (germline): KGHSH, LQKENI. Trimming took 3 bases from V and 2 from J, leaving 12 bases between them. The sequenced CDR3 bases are TGTGCCAGCTCACCCATGGCAGGGCCCACAGATACG. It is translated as CASSPMAGPTDT. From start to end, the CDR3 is CASSPMAGPTDTQYF. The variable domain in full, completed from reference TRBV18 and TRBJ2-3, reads NAGVMQNPRHLVRRRGQEARLRCSPMKGHSHVYWYRQLPEEGLKFMVYLQKENIIDESGMPKERFSAEFPKEGPSILRIQQVVRGDSAAYFCASSPMAGPTDTQYFGPGTRLTVL.

CDR3 DNA (partial): TGTGCCAGTAGTATCACAGACAGGTCCCTTGAA. Its translation: CASSITDRSLE. The entire CDR3 protein reads CASSITDRSLEAFF. This chain links TRBV19 with TRBJ1-1; TRBD1 might be the D (6 bases). The read falls 3 residues short of the CDR3 end, and the missing part is taken from the germline J gene. Germline CDR1 is LNHDA and CDR2 is SQIVND (reference sequence). The CDR3 extends over 14 amino acids. The V end lost 3 bases, the J end lost 7 bases, and 15 bases lay between the germline ends. Combining the CDR3 with reference TRBV19 and TRBJ1-1 gives the whole variable domain DGGITQSPKYLFRKEGQNVTLSCEQNLNHDAMYWYRQDPGQGLRLIYYSQIVNDFQKGDIAEGYSVSREKKESFPLTVTSAQKNPTAFYLCASSITDRSLEAFFGQGTRLTVV.

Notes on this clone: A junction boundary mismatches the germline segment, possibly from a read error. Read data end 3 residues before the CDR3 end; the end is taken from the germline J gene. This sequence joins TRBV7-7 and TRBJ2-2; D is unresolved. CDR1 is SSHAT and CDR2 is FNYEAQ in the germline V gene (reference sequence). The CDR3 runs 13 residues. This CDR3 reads CASSPQPAGELFF. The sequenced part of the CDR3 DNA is TGTGCTAGCAGCCCTCAACCGGCCGGGGAG.

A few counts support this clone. The CDR3 DNA, read in part, is TGTGCCAGCAGTGCTTTGTCGGGGGGCCAAGAGACC. It specifies CASSALSGGQET. The complete CDR3 sequence is CASSALSGGQETQYF. The V call is TRBV6-1, the J call TRBJ2-5; 7 bases line up with TRBD2. The read ends 3 residues shy of where the CDR3 ends; the end is completed using the germline J gene. The trim removed 4 bases at V and 1 base at J, leaving 6 bases unmatched. The CDR3 is made up of 15 amino acids. Germline-derived CDR1 and CDR2 are MNHNS and SASEGT.

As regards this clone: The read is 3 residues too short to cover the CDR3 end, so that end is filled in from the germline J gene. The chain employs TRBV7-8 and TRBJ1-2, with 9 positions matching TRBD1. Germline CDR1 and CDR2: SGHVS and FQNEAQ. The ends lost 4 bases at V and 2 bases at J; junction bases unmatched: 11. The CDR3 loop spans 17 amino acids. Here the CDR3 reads CASSYFASTGGNYGYTF. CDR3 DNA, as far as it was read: TGTGCCAGCAGCTATTTTGCATCGACAGGGGGGAACTATGGC. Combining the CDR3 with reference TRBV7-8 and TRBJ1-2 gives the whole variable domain GAGVSQSPRYKVAKRGQDVALRCDPISGHVSLFWYQQALGQGPEFLTYFQNEAQLDKSGLPSDRFFAERPEGSVSTLKIQRTQQEDSAVYLCASSYFASTGGNYGYTFGSGTRLTVV.

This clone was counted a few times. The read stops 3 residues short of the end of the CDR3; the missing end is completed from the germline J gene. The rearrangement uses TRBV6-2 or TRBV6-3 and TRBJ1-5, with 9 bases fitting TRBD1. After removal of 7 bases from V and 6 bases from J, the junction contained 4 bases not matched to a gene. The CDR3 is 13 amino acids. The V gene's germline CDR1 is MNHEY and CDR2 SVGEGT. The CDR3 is CASKDRGGQPQHF. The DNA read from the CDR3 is TGTGCCAGCAAGGACAGGGGCGGTCAGCCC.

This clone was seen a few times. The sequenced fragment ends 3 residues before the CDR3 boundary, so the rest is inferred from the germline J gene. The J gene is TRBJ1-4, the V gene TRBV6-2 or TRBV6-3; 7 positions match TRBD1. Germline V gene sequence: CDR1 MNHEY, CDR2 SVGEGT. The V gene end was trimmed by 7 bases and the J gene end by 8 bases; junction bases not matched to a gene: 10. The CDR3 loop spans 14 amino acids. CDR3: CASNSGQPGEKLFF. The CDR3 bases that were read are TGTGCCAGCAACTCGGGACAGCCTGGAGAAAAA.

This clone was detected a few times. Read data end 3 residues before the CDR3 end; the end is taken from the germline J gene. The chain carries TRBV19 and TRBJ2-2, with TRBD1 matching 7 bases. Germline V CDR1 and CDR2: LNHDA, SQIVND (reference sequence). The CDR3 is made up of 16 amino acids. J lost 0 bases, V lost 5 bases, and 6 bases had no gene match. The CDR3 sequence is CASSPDRLPNTGELFF. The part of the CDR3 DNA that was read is TGTGCCAGTAGTCCGGACAGGCTACCGAACACCGGGGAG.

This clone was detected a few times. The CDR3 sequence is CASPGSGPSSYEQYF. Partial CDR3 DNA: TGTGCCTCCCCCGGTTCTGGGCCAAGCTCCTACGAG. V usage is TRBV30 and J usage is TRBJ2-7, with unresolved D. The DNA ends 3 residues before the CDR3 does, and the rest of the CDR3 is filled in from the germline J gene. This CDR3 region has 15 residues. Trimming pared 7 bases from V and 0 bases from J, leaving 19 bases between. Germline assignment: CDR1 GTSNPN and CDR2 SVGIG (reference sequence).

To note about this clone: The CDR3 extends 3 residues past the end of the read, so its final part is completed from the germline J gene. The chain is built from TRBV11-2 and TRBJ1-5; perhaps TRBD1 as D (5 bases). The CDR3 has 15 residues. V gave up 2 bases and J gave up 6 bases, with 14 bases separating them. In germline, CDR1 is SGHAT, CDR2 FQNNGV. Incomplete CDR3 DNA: TGTGCCAGCAGCTTATCGGGGGGAAGGGGTCAGCCC. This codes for CASSLSGGRGQP. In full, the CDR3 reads CASSLSGGRGQPQHF. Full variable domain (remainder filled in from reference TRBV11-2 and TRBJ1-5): EAGVAQSPRYKIIEKRQSVAFWCNPISGHATLYWYQQILGQGPKLLIQFQNNGVVDDSQLPKDRFSAERLKGVDSTLKIQPAKLEDSAVYLCASSLSGGRGQPQHFGDGTRLSIL.

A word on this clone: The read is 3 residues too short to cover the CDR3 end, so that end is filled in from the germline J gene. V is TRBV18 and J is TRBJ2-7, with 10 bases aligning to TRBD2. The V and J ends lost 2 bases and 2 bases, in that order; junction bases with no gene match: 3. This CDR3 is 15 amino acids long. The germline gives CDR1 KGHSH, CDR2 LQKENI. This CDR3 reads CASSPESGGAYEQYF. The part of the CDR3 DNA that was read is TGTGCCAGCTCACCAGAGAGCGGGGGGGCCTACGAG.

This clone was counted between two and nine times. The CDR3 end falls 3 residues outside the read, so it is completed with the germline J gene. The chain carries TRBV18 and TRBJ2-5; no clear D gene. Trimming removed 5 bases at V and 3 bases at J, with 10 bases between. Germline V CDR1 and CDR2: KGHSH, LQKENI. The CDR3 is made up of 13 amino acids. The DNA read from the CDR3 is TGTGCCAGCTCAATTATACAGAAAGAGACC. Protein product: CASSIIQKET. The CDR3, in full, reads CASSIIQKETQYF.

CDR3 bases read: TGTGCCAGTAGTGGATCCGGGACTAGCGGGAGGCCCCGCCTCACAGATACG. This gives the protein CASSGSGTSGRPRLTDT. The complete CDR3 protein is CASSGSGTSGRPRLTDTQYF. The J gene is TRBJ2-3, the V gene TRBV19; 15 nucleotides line up with TRBD2. The read terminates 3 residues before the CDR3 end, so the remaining end is supplied by the germline J gene. The V gene's germline CDR1 is LNHDA and CDR2 SQIVND (reference sequence). CDR3 size: 20 residues. J was trimmed by 2 bases and V by 5 bases; bases with no gene match: 14.